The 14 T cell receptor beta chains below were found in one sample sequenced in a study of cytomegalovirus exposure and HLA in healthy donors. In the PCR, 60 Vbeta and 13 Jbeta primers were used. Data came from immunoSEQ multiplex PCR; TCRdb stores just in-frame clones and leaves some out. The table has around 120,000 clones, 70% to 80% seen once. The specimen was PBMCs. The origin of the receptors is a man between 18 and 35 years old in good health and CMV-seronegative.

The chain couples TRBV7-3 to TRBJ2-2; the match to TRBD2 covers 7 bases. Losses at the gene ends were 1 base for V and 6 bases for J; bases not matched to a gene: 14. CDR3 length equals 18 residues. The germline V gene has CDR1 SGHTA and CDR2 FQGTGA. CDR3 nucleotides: TGTGCCAGCAGCTTAATGGGGGGGAGTCGACCCGTCGCCGGGGAGCTGTTTTTT. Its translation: CASSLMGGSRPVAGELFF.

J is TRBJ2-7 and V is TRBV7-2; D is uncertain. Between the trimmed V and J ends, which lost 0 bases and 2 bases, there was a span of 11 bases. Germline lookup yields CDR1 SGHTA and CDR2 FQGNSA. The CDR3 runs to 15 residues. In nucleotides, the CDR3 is TGTGCCAGCAGCTTAGCGCTATCCCTGGCCTACGAGCAGTACTTC. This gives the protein CASSLALSLAYEQYF.

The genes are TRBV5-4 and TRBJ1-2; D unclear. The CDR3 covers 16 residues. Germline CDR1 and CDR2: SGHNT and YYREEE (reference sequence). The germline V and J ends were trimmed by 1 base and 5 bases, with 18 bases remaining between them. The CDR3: CASSLIEAALPYGYTF. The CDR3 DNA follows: TGTGCCAGCAGCTTGATTGAGGCAGCCCTTCCTTATGGCTACACCTTC.

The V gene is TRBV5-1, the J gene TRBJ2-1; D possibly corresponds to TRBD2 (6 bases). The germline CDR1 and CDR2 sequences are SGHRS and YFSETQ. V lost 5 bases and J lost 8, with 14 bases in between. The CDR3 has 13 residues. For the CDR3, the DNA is TGCGCCAGCAGTTCGACTAGTTTCGATGAGCAGTTCTTC. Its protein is CASSSTSFDEQFF.

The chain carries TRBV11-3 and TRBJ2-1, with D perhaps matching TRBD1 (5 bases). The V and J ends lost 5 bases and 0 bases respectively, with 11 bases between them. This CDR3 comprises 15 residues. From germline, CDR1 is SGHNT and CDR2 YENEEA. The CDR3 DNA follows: TGTGCCAGCAGCCCTGGACATACCTCCTACAATGAGCAGTTCTTC. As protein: CASSPGHTSYNEQFF.

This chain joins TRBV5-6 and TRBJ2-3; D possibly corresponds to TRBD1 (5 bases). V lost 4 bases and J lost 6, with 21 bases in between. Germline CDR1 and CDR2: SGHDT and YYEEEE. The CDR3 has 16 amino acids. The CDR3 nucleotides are TGTGCCAGCAGCCTTGACAGCCGCCCGTTGGTCGATACGCAGTATTTT. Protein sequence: CASSLDSRPLVDTQYF.

The CDR3 coding sequence is TGTGCCAGCAACCTTGGGAGCTACTGGGGCTACACCTTC. As protein: CASNLGSYWGYTF. The chain carries TRBV28 and TRBJ1-2; D is ambiguous. The V end was cut by 7 bases, the J end by 8 bases, with 17 bases between. Germline CDR1 and CDR2: MDHEN and SYDVKM. The CDR3 is made up of 13 amino acids.

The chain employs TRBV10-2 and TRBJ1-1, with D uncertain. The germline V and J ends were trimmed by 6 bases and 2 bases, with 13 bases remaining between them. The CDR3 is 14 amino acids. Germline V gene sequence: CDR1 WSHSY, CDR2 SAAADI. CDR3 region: CASRETGINTEAFF. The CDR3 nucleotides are TGCGCCAGCAGGGAAACCGGGATTAACACTGAAGCTTTCTTT.

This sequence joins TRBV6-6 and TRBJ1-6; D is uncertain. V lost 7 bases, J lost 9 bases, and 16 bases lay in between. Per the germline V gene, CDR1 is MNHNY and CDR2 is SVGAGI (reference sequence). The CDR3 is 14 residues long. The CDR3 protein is CASIFGSTGSPLHF. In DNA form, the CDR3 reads TGTGCCAGCATTTTTGGTTCCACCGGTTCACCCCTCCACTTT.

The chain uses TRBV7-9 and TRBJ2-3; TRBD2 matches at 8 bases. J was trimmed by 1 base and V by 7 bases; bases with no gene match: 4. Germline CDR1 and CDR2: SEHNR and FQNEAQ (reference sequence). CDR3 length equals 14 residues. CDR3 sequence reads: CASKRAGGTDTQYF. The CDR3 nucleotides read TGTGCCAGCAAGAGAGCGGGGGGCACAGATACGCAGTATTTT.

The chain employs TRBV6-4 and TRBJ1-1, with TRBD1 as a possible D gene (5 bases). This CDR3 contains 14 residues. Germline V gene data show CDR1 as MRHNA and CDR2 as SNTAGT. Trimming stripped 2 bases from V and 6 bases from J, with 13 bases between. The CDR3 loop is CASSDEAGISEAFF. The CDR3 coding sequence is TGTGCCAGCAGTGACGAGGCAGGGATTTCTGAAGCTTTCTTT.

The DNA of the CDR3 is TGTGCCAGCAGCTTCAAAGCGGGAGAGTCCTACGAGCAGTACTTC. This codes for CASSFKAGESYEQYF. The gene calls are TRBV5-4 and TRBJ2-7, with 8 bases that match TRBD2. The CDR3 is 15 amino acids. Germline assignment: CDR1 SGHNT and CDR2 YYREEE (reference sequence). V lost 2 bases and J lost 1; bases outside the gene matches: 5.

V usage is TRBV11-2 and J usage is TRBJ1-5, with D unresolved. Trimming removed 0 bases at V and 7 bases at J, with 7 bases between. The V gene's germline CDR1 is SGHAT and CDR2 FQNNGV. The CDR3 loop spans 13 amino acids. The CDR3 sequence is CASSLDWEQPQHF. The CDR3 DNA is TGTGCCAGCAGCTTAGATTGGGAGCAGCCCCAGCATTTT.

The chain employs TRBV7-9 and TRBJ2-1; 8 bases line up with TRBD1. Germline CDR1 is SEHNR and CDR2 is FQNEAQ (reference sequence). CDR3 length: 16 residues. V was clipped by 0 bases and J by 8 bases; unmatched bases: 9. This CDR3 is CASSLARQGAMDEQFF. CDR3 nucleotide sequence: TGTGCCAGCAGCTTAGCGCGCCAGGGGGCGATGGATGAGCAGTTCTTC.